These 6 T cell receptor beta chains were sequenced from one sample in a study of T cell responses to AZD1222 COVID-19 vaccine. Profiling relied on immunoSEQ multiplex PCR, and the TCRdb table lists in-frame clones only, not all of them. Among 100,000 to 150,000 clones listed, more than 85% were seen once. The source material was peripheral blood, sampled on day 0 of MenACWY control vaccination. The receptors come from an adult in good health.

The J gene is TRBJ1-4, the V gene TRBV3-1 (or the pseudogene TRBV3-2), with D possibly being TRBD1 (5 bases). V shed 2 bases and J shed 5 bases, with 15 bases lying between them. CDR3 length: 16 amino acids. Germline V gene lookup returns CDR1 LGHDT and CDR2 YNNKEL (reference sequence). Here the CDR3 reads CASSQLKDSRNEKLFF. CDR3 coding DNA: TGTGCCAGCAGCCAATTAAAAGACAGTCGGAATGAAAAACTGTTTTTT.

This clone was seen a single time. The V call is TRBV6-5, the J call TRBJ2-1, with D possibly TRBD1 on 5 matching bases. Germline values: CDR1 MNHEY, CDR2 SVGAGI. The CDR3 has 15 residues. Trimming stripped 7 bases from V and 0 bases from J, with 13 bases between. Here the CDR3 reads CASTQTASSYNEQFF. CDR3 DNA sequence: TGTGCCAGCACCCAGACAGCGAGCTCCTACAATGAGCAGTTCTTC.

This clone was found once. This chain links TRBV3-1 (or the pseudogene TRBV3-2) with TRBJ2-5, with TRBD2 matching 9 bases. This CDR3 contains 19 residues. Trimming took 1 base from V and 2 from J; bases not matched to a gene: 14. The germline gives CDR1 LGHDT, CDR2 YNNKEL (reference sequence). The CDR3 spells CASSQVGRGRGVGQETQYF. CDR3 in DNA: TGTGCCAGCAGCCAAGTGGGTCGCGGGAGGGGTGTTGGTCAAGAGACCCAGTACTTC.

This chain uses TRBV2 with TRBJ2-3, with 12 bases identical to TRBD2. CDR3 size: 15 residues. V lost 7 bases to trimming and J lost 15 bases; unmatched junction nucleotides: 17. From germline, CDR1 is SNHLY and CDR2 FYNNEI. This CDR3 reads CASMPSLAGGPRGYF. In nucleotides, the CDR3 is TGTGCCAGCATGCCCTCGCTAGCGGGAGGGCCCAGGGGATATTTT.

The chain has TRBV6-2 or TRBV6-3 and TRBJ2-2; maybe TRBD2 (5 bases). Trimming pared 6 bases from V and 6 bases from J, leaving 17 bases between. Germline loops: CDR1 MNHEY, CDR2 SVGEGT. The CDR3 sequence is 15 residues long. In DNA form, the CDR3 reads TGTGCCAGCAGCCCCGGAAACGGGGATCCCGGGGAGCTGTTTTTT. Residues: CASSPGNGDPGELFF.

By its share, this clone is medium-sized. This chain uses TRBV27 with TRBJ1-2, with 9 bases aligning to TRBD1. CDR3 length: 14 amino acids. V dropped 7 bases and J dropped 8; count of bases not matched to a gene: 11. Germline lookup yields CDR1 MNHEY and CDR2 SMNVEV (reference sequence). The CDR3 loop is CASKPGQGQGGYTF. The CDR3 DNA reads TGTGCCAGCAAACCGGGACAGGGCCAGGGCGGCTACACCTTC.